A single sample gave rise to the 2 T cell receptor beta chains below, sequenced in a study of CD8+ T cells in alopecia areata. Treatment of the sample: oral pan-JAK inhibitor, 5-10 mg twice daily. Following extraction, RNA underwent reverse transcription to cDNA, which served as the sequencing template. The data were produced by immunoSEQ multiplex PCR, yet TCRdb's version contains in-frame clones alone and is incomplete. Among about 190,000 clones listed, 55% to 70% were seen once. This specimen consisted of CD4+ T cells sorted from blood, obtained at week 4, from a patient treated with tofacitinib. These receptors were obtained from a human donor with alopecia areata.

V gene TRBV6-5 combines with J gene TRBJ1-2; TRBD1 aligns across 7 bases. CDR1 MNHEY and CDR2 SVGAGI come from the germline V gene. This CDR3 region has 14 residues. V shed 5 bases, J shed 4 bases, and the junction held 7 bases outside the gene matches. This CDR3 reads CASSRQQGSYGYTF. CDR3 DNA sequence: TGTGCCAGCAGTCGACAACAGGGGAGCTATGGCTACACCTTC.

The chain couples TRBV28 to TRBJ1-2; D unclear. This CDR3 spans 11 amino acids. CDR1 is MDHEN, CDR2 SYDVKM, per germline. Trimming pared 4 bases from V and 6 bases from J, leaving 6 bases between. In nucleotides, the CDR3 is TGTGCCAGCAGTTCCCCTCATGGCTACACCTTC. As protein: CASSSPHGYTF.